These 22 T cell receptor beta chains came from one sample sequenced in a study of blood T cell repertoires in COVID-19. Only in-frame clones appear in the TCRdb table, and some are missing; sequencing was by immunoSEQ multiplex PCR. The profile covers approximately 170,000 clones, with about 85% appearing a single time and approximately 8% taken by the ten largest. The sample was peripheral blood. Source of these receptors: a woman at least 80 years old with COVID-19, enrolled during active disease.

The chain employs TRBV3-1 (or the pseudogene TRBV3-2) and TRBJ1-2, with 7 bases that match TRBD1. The CDR3 spans 14 residues. The germline V gene encodes CDR1 LGHDT and CDR2 YNNKEL (reference sequence). Losses at the gene ends were 5 bases for V and 6 bases for J; bases not matched to a gene: 9. CDR3 loop: CASSLGGQGHGYTF. DNA of the CDR3: TGTGCCAGCAGCTTAGGGGGCCAGGGTCATGGCTACACCTTC.

J is TRBJ1-1 and V is TRBV7-2, with D tentatively TRBD1 (5 bases). This CDR3 is built from 13 residues. V was shortened by 8 bases and J by 5 bases, with 15 bases between the two germline ends. Germline-derived CDR1 and CDR2 are SGHTA and FQGNSA. In nucleotides, the CDR3 is TGTGCCAGCCGGGTCGGGGGATGGACTGAAGCTTTCTTT. It is translated as CASRVGGWTEAFF.

The rearrangement joins TRBV6-5 to TRBJ1-1, with D possibly being TRBD1 (5 bases). V was pared by 8 bases and J by 0 bases, with 7 bases between. Looked up from germline, CDR1 is MNHEY and CDR2 is SVGAGI. There are 12 residues in the CDR3. The chain's CDR3 is CASAGMNTEAFF. In DNA, the CDR3 is TGTGCCAGCGCAGGGATGAACACTGAAGCTTTCTTT.

The V gene is TRBV5-1, the J gene TRBJ2-7; TRBD1 might be the D (5 bases). This CDR3 comprises 16 residues. Between the trimmed V and J ends, which lost 0 bases and 5 bases, there was a span of 18 bases. Germline assignment: CDR1 SGHRS and CDR2 YFSETQ. The CDR3 loop reads CASSLDPVRAGNEQYF. In nucleotides, the CDR3 is TGCGCCAGCAGCTTGGACCCAGTCAGGGCAGGGAACGAGCAGTACTTC.

The V gene is TRBV12-3 or TRBV12-4, the J gene TRBJ1-1; D might be TRBD1 (5 bases). Trimming removed 4 bases from V and 6 bases from J, with 6 bases in between. The CDR3 runs 11 residues. Here the CDR3 reads CASSSGSEAFF. The CDR3 nucleotides read TGTGCCAGCAGTTCAGGGTCTGAAGCTTTCTTT.

The chain links TRBV4-1 to TRBJ2-5; D is undetermined. Germline CDR1 MGHRA, CDR2 YSYEKL. The CDR3 totals 12 residues. Trimming pared 1 base from V and 4 bases from J, leaving 4 bases between. CDR3 DNA sequence: TGCGCCAGCAGCCAAGGGAGAGAGACCCAGTACTTC. It encodes CASSQGRETQYF.

The rearrangement links TRBV6-5 to TRBJ1-2; no firm D call. Per the germline V gene, CDR1 is MNHEY and CDR2 is SVGAGI. The CDR3 totals 13 residues. Trimming took 4 bases from V and 4 from J, leaving 10 bases between them. In nucleotides, the CDR3 is TGTGCCAGCAGTTCTCCAGGAACCTATGGCTACACCTTC. It translates to CASSSPGTYGYTF.

This chain links TRBV5-6 with TRBJ1-3, with D possibly TRBD1 on 5 matching bases. Germline V lookup: CDR1 SGHDT, CDR2 YYEEEE. The CDR3 is 16 residues long. The V end was cut by 3 bases, the J end by 0 bases, with 13 bases between. The CDR3 is CASSSPGLSSGNTIYF. The CDR3 DNA follows: TGTGCCAGCAGCTCCCCGGGACTGTCCTCTGGAAACACCATATATTTT.

V usage is TRBV7-8 and J usage is TRBJ1-4; D remains ambiguous. The CDR3 is made up of 15 amino acids. The V gene's germline CDR1 is SGHVS and CDR2 FQNEAQ. Trimming stripped 5 bases from V and 0 bases from J, with 10 bases between. This chain's CDR3 is CASSLQLPTNEKLFF. CDR3 DNA sequence: TGTGCCAGCAGCCTACAGCTTCCAACTAATGAAAAACTGTTTTTT.

The rearrangement joins TRBV19 to TRBJ2-5; 12 positions agree with TRBD2. This CDR3 contains 14 residues. Trimming at V came to 5 bases and at J to 7 bases, leaving 5 bases not matched to a gene. The germline gives CDR1 LNHDA, CDR2 SQIVND (reference sequence). CDR3 nucleotide sequence: TGTGCCAGTAGTCCGGGACTAGCGGGTGTGACCCAGTACTTC. Its protein is CASSPGLAGVTQYF.

This chain links TRBV18 with TRBJ1-5, with a weak D call TRBD1 (5 bases). V lost 1 base to trimming and J lost 5 bases, with 9 bases between them. Germline loops: CDR1 KGHSH, CDR2 LQKENI. The CDR3 is 14 residues long. This CDR3 reads CASSPQGGDQPQHF. The CDR3 DNA sequence: TGTGCCAGCTCACCACAGGGAGGGGATCAGCCCCAGCATTTT.

The V and J genes are TRBV5-6 and TRBJ1-3, with D hard to call. V lost 3 bases and J lost 10, with 14 bases in between. Per germline, CDR1 SGHDT and CDR2 YYEEEE. The CDR3 has 13 residues. This CDR3 is CASSSAGDPTIYF. The CDR3 DNA reads TGTGCCAGCAGCTCGGCGGGCGATCCAACCATATATTTT.

The gene calls are TRBV11-2 and TRBJ1-5; perhaps TRBD1 as D (5 bases). The CDR3 consists of 14 residues. The germline gives CDR1 SGHAT, CDR2 FQNNGV. The V and J ends lost 4 bases and 4 bases respectively, with 11 bases between them. The CDR3 is CASSSDGGNQPQHF. In DNA, the CDR3 is TGTGCCAGCAGCTCGGACGGGGGGAATCAGCCCCAGCATTTT.

The rearrangement uses TRBV11-1 and TRBJ1-2; D unresolved. Trimming pared 5 bases from V and 6 bases from J, leaving 19 bases between. There are 15 residues in the CDR3. CDR1 and CDR2 (germline): SGHAT, FQDESV (reference sequence). The CDR3 bases are TGTGCCAGCAGCCCCGAACCGGGATCCACAAATGGCTACACCTTC. Translating it yields CASSPEPGSTNGYTF.

V gene TRBV28 combines with J gene TRBJ1-5; a possible D gene is TRBD1 (6 bases). Trimming cost V 8 bases and J 2 bases, with 22 bases left between them. Germline CDR1 reads MDHEN; CDR2 reads SYDVKM. The CDR3 spans 17 residues. CDR3 protein: CASLNVGQGMGNQPQHF. The DNA for the CDR3 is TGTGCCAGCCTCAACGTGGGGCAGGGGATGGGCAATCAGCCCCAGCATTTT.

This chain uses TRBV10-1 with TRBJ2-1; TRBD2 aligns across 14 bases. The CDR3 covers 19 residues. Germline values: CDR1 WNHNN, CDR2 SYGVQD (reference sequence). V was pared by 3 bases and J by 5 bases, with 12 bases of the junction left unmatched. The CDR3 DNA sequence: TGCGCCAGCAGTGACGGAAGGGGACTAGCGGGGGCGAAGAACAATGAGCAGTTCTTC. Its translation is CASSDGRGLAGAKNNEQFF.

V and J are TRBV28 and TRBJ1-2, with TRBD1 matching over 8 bases. The CDR3 has 15 residues. Germline V gene sequence: CDR1 MDHEN, CDR2 SYDVKM. This CDR3 reads CATGGLGGGPYGYTF. The DNA of the CDR3 is TGTGCAACAGGGGGGCTCGGAGGAGGCCCCTATGGCTACACCTTC.

For the CDR3, the DNA is TGTGCCAGCAGCTTGAGAGGACAGGAACCCTCTGGCTACACCTTC. Amino acid sequence: CASSLRGQEPSGYTF. The chain recombines TRBV5-4 with TRBJ1-2; 7 nucleotides match TRBD1. Germline loops: CDR1 SGHNT, CDR2 YYREEE (reference sequence). The CDR3 is 15 residues long. The junction had 10 bases not matched to a gene; V was cut back by 1 base and J by 7 bases. Filled out from reference TRBV5-4 and TRBJ1-2, the complete variable domain reads ETGVTQSPTHLIKTRGQQVTLRCSSQSGHNTVSWYQQALGQGPQFIFQYYREEENGRGNFPPRFSGLQFPNYSSELNVNALELDDSALYLCASSLRGQEPSGYTFGSGTRLTVV.

This clone was recorded a few times. This chain links TRBV19 with TRBJ1-5; D unclear. Trimming cost V 5 bases and J 7 bases, with 12 bases left between them. Germline V CDR1 and CDR2: LNHDA, SQIVND (reference sequence). This CDR3 spans 13 amino acids. CDR3 sequence (DNA): TGTGCCAGTAGTCCCGCCGGAGGGCAGCCCCAGCATTTT. Translation: CASSPAGGQPQHF.

The rearrangement links TRBV28 to TRBJ1-2, with a tentative D call TRBD1 (6 bases). The ends were cut back, 6 bases at V and 8 bases at J, with 22 bases in the middle. Germline CDR1 reads MDHEN; CDR2 reads SYDVKM. The CDR3 covers 15 residues. The CDR3 DNA reads TGTGCCAGCAGAGGGGGGGGCAGCCGAATGGAAGGCTACACCTTC. Encoded protein: CASRGGGSRMEGYTF.

This clone has more than one count but fewer than ten. The J gene is TRBJ2-6, the V gene TRBV7-8, with TRBD1 as a possible D gene (6 bases). The CDR3 spans 20 residues. The V gene's germline CDR1 is SGHVS and CDR2 FQNEAQ. Trimming shortened V by 5 bases and J by 4 bases, and 27 bases separated the two germline ends. The CDR3 DNA sequence: TGTGCCAGCAGCGAAAACTATGTGGGGGCCACCAGAGACGGGGCCAACGTCCTGACTTTC. This codes for CASSENYVGATRDGANVLTF.

Concerning this clone itself: The sample carries other DNA sequences with the same CDR3. The rearrangement uses TRBV9 and TRBJ1-2; D possibly corresponds to TRBD1 (6 bases). Germline assignment: CDR1 SGDLS and CDR2 YYNGEE. CDR3 length: 14 residues. Trimming pared 3 bases from V and 3 bases from J, leaving 12 bases between. The CDR3 region has the DNA TGTGCCAGCAGCGCCGGAACAGGGCACTATGGCTACACCTTC. Translating it yields CASSAGTGHYGYTF.